Shown below are 26 T cell receptor beta chains from a single sample sequenced in a study of Graves' ophthalmopathy and Graves' hyperthyroidism listed by TCRdb under 2018. The listed sequencing device is Illumina HiSeq 2000. For repertoire sequencing, TCR beta CDR3 regions were amplified from RNA transcripts. HTBI primers and the Qiagen OneStep RT-PCR kit were used in a first-round RT-PCR, which was followed by a second-round multiplex PCR, size selection and purification. The public reads were reanalyzed by TCRdb: fastp trimming at Q25, MiXCR alignment, in-frame beta chains only. Rows are combined by CDR3 protein, so each entry shows the most common genes and DNA. The sample yields approximately 410,000 distinct CDR3 sequences; 15% were counted once. In total, the top ten clones hold roughly 7% of the sample. The sample consisted of peripheral blood. Receptors were obtained from a woman under 30 with stable Graves' hyperthyroidism. Donor details come from another sample of the same person, matched by shared clones.

This clonotype was detected only a few times. The rearrangement links TRBV11-2 to TRBJ2-5; D tentatively reads TRBD1 or TRBD2 (5 bases each). Per the germline V gene, CDR1 is SGHAT and CDR2 is FQNNGV. This CDR3 region has 17 residues. V was pared by 4 bases and J by 1 base, with 19 bases between. The CDR3, as DNA: TGTGCCAGCAGCTCCAGTATCCTACGGGGCTTCCAAGAGACCCAGTACTTC. As protein: CASSSSILRGFQETQYF. The entire variable domain, with the rest obtained from reference TRBV11-2 and TRBJ2-5, is as follows: EAGVAQSPRYKIIEKRQSVAFWCNPISGHATLYWYQQILGQGPKLLIQFQNNGVVDDSQLPKDRFSAERLKGVDSTLKIQPAKLEDSAVYLCASSSSILRGFQETQYFGPGTRLLVL.

This clonotype was found a few times. This chain uses TRBV4-2 with TRBJ2-5; the match to TRBD2 covers 12 bases. The CDR3 is 19 residues long. Germline CDR1 and CDR2: LGHNA and YNFKEQ. The V segment lost 0 bases and the J segment 5 bases; nucleotides outside the gene matches: 13. CDR3 residues: CASSQDGASGGAGQETQYF. CDR3 in DNA: TGTGCCAGCAGCCAAGATGGAGCTAGCGGGGGGGCAGGTCAGGAGACCCAGTACTTC.

This clonotype came up many times. With a much larger clone just one base away, this may be a read error. The gene calls are TRBV6-5 and TRBJ2-2; D call uncertain. The V gene lost 2 bases and the J gene lost 1 base, with 8 bases spanning the gap. The CDR3 is 15 amino acids. Germline values: CDR1 MNHEY, CDR2 SVGAGI. The CDR3 reads CASSYPFMNTGELFF. Here the CDR3 DNA reads TGTGCCAGCAGTTACCCGTTTATGAACACCGGGGAGCTGTTTTTT.

This clonotype was recorded many times. CDR3 sequence reads: CASSEWKGPGNQPQHF. Here the CDR3 DNA reads TGTGCCAGCAGTGAATGGAAGGGCCCAGGCAATCAGCCCCAGCATTTT. This chain uses TRBV2 with TRBJ1-5; D ambiguous. CDR3 length equals 16 residues. The V gene lost 2 bases and the J gene lost 2 bases, with 13 bases spanning the gap. In germline, CDR1 is SNHLY, CDR2 FYNNEI. The complete variable domain, with remaining parts taken from reference TRBV2 and TRBJ1-5, reads EPEVTQTPSHQVTQMGQEVILRCVPISNHLYFYWYRQILGQKVEFLVSFYNNEISEKSEIFDDQFSVERPDGSNFTLKIRSTKLEDSAMYFCASSEWKGPGNQPQHFGDGTRLSIL.

This clonotype was seen repeatedly, ten times or more. CDR3 sequence: CASSGQNMNTEAFF. In DNA form, the CDR3 reads TGTGCCAGCAGTGGACAGAACATGAACACTGAAGCTTTCTTT. V usage is TRBV12-3 or TRBV12-4 and J usage is TRBJ1-1, with TRBD1 as a possible D gene (6 bases). The CDR3 contains 14 residues. The germline V and J ends were trimmed by 5 bases and 0 bases, with 10 bases remaining between them.

The V gene is TRBV6-2 or TRBV6-3, the J gene TRBJ1-5, with D perhaps matching TRBD1 (5 bases). The CDR3 is 13 amino acids. Germline assignment: CDR1 MNHEY and CDR2 SVGEGT. Trimming left V 4 bases short and J 5 bases short, with 9 bases between. CDR3 DNA: TGTGCCAGCAGTTTTGGGGACCATCAGCCCCAGCATTTT. This codes for CASSFGDHQPQHF.

In this sample, this clonotype turned up many times. The rearrangement joins TRBV6-5 to TRBJ1-2; the D is unclear. CDR1 and CDR2 (germline): MNHEY, SVGAGI. Between the trimmed V and J ends, which lost 0 bases and 4 bases, there was a span of 9 bases. The CDR3 runs 14 residues. CDR3 DNA: TGTGCCAGCAGTTACTCGATGGGAAGCTATGGCTACACCTTC. Amino acid sequence: CASSYSMGSYGYTF.

The rearrangement uses TRBV28 and TRBJ1-1; D is unclear. CDR1 and CDR2 from the germline V gene are MDHEN and SYDVKM. CDR3 length equals 13 residues. V was shortened by 4 bases and J by 2 bases, with 8 bases between the two germline ends. CDR3: CASSSAFNTEAFF. In DNA form, the CDR3 reads TGTGCCAGCAGTTCGGCCTTTAACACTGAAGCTTTCTTT. Looking up the rest from reference TRBV28 and TRBJ1-1 gives the full variable domain: DVKVTQSSRYLVKRTGEKVFLECVQDMDHENMFWYRQDPGLGLRLIYFSYDVKMKEKGDIPEGYSVSREKKERFSLILESASTNQTSMYLCASSSAFNTEAFFGQGTRLTVV.

This clonotype was observed many times. This chain uses TRBV6-5 with TRBJ1-2; the D is unclear. This CDR3 comprises 13 residues. V gave up 2 bases and J gave up 7 bases, with 11 bases separating them. Germline assignment: CDR1 MNHEY and CDR2 SVGAGI. The CDR3 is CASSYGGFSGYTF. The CDR3 DNA sequence: TGTGCCAGCAGTTACGGCGGTTTTTCTGGCTACACCTTC.

The gene calls are TRBV9 and TRBJ1-2; D gene unclear. Deletions cut 0 bases from V and 2 bases from J, with 11 bases between. Germline CDR1 reads SGDLS; CDR2 reads YYNGEE. The CDR3 sequence is 15 residues long. Written as DNA, the CDR3 is TGTGCCAGCAGCGTAGACCTGGGTTCGAACTATGGCTACACCTTC. The encoded protein is CASSVDLGSNYGYTF.

In this sample, this clonotype turned up many times. The gene calls are TRBV20-1 and TRBJ1-6, with TRBD1 identical over 9 bases. With V trimmed by 3 bases and J by 9 bases, 15 bases remained unmatched. The CDR3 sequence is 17 residues long. In germline, CDR1 is DFQATT, CDR2 SNEGSKA (reference sequence). This chain's CDR3 is CSASPLPPGQGVSPLHF. CDR3 in DNA: TGCAGTGCTAGCCCACTTCCTCCGGGACAGGGTGTTTCACCCCTCCACTTT.

V usage is TRBV12-3 or TRBV12-4 and J usage is TRBJ1-2; TRBD1 matches 10 bases. The CDR3 has 14 residues. V was pared by 6 bases and J by 6 bases, with 7 bases of the junction left unmatched. The CDR3 protein is CASSTGQGRNGYTF. CDR3 DNA sequence: TGTGCCAGCAGCACGGGACAGGGGCGAAATGGCTACACCTTC.

Many counts were recorded for this clonotype. The rearrangement uses TRBV6-2 or TRBV6-3 and TRBJ1-6; D call uncertain. Germline-derived CDR1 and CDR2 are MNHEY and SVGEGT. With 2 bases removed from V and 10 bases from J, the gap between germline ends came to 12 bases. The CDR3 has 14 amino acids. In DNA form, the CDR3 reads TGTGCCAGCAGTTACGAAGGGTACCGGTCACCCCTCCACTTT. It yields the protein CASSYEGYRSPLHF.

This clonotype was picked up many times. The rearrangement links TRBV3-1 to TRBJ1-6; D remains unclear. CDR1 and CDR2 (germline): LGHDT, YNNKEL (reference sequence). The CDR3 covers 13 residues. The germline V and J ends were trimmed by 1 base and 10 bases, with 8 bases remaining between them. DNA of the CDR3: TGTGCCAGCAGCCAAGGTGGGATATCACCCCTCCACTTT. Protein sequence: CASSQGGISPLHF.

Notes on this clonotype: One end of the junction does not line up with germline, which may come from a read error. The rearrangement uses TRBV12-5 and TRBJ1-6, with D tentatively TRBD1 (5 bases). The CDR3 runs to 17 residues. Germline-derived CDR1 and CDR2 are LGHNT and FRNRAP. The CDR3 region has the DNA TGTGCTAGTGGTTTGGTAAAAGGAACCAGGGATAATTCACCCCCCCACTTT. Its translation is CASGLVKGTRDNSPPHF.

The chain is built from TRBV28 and TRBJ2-7; D may match TRBD1 or TRBD2 (5 bases each). CDR3 length equals 14 residues. The germline V gene encodes CDR1 MDHEN and CDR2 SYDVKM. V was pared by 5 bases and J by 3 bases, with 14 bases between. The DNA for the CDR3 is TGTGCCAGCAGTCCCCGGGACGGGTACTACGAGCAGTACTTC. Its protein is CASSPRDGYYEQYF.

This clonotype was recorded many times. The V gene is TRBV6-2 or TRBV6-3, the J gene TRBJ1-1; D may be TRBD1 (6 bases). This CDR3 spans 17 amino acids. V was clipped by 0 bases and J by 0 bases, with 14 bases between them. Germline lookup yields CDR1 MNHEY and CDR2 SVGEGT. The CDR3: CASSYSFTGRVNTEAFF. CDR3 nucleotides: TGTGCCAGCAGTTACTCGTTCACAGGGAGGGTGAACACTGAAGCTTTCTTT.

This clonotype was picked up many times. The J gene is TRBJ2-5, the V gene TRBV9; D not resolved. Germline assignment: CDR1 SGDLS and CDR2 YYNGEE. Trimming removed 4 bases from V and 2 bases from J, with 12 bases in between. The CDR3 has 14 residues. The chain's CDR3 is CASSPVGWQETQYF. The CDR3 DNA reads as TGTGCCAGCAGCCCAGTAGGGTGGCAAGAGACCCAGTACTTC.

In the case of this clonotype: This sequence may be a read error, since a much larger clone differs from it by one base. The J gene is TRBJ2-5, the V gene TRBV12-3 or TRBV12-4; possibly TRBD2 for D (5 bases). The CDR3 spans 16 residues. CDR3 bases: TGTGCCAGCAGTTCCGCATCCGAGGGCCCGCAGGAGACCAAGTACTTC. As protein: CASSSASEGPQETKYF.

This clonotype occurred a few times. This chain joins TRBV11-2 and TRBJ1-3; a possible D gene is TRBD1 (6 bases). V gave up 5 bases and J gave up 4 bases, with 15 bases separating them. The CDR3 spans 15 residues. Per germline, CDR1 SGHAT and CDR2 FQNNGV. The CDR3 region has the DNA TGTGCCAGCAGCCAAGACAGGATTCTCGGAAACACCATATATTTT. It translates to CASSQDRILGNTIYF.

In this sample, this clonotype turned up a few times. The chain carries TRBV12-3 or TRBV12-4 and TRBJ2-2; D perhaps matches TRBD1 (6 bases). V was pared by 5 bases and J by 0 bases, with 7 bases between. The CDR3 is 14 amino acids. DNA for the CDR3: TGTGCCAGCAGTACAGGGCCGAACACCGGGGAGCTGTTTTTT. Its protein product is CASSTGPNTGELFF.

The chain combines TRBV5-1 with TRBJ2-7; D may match TRBD1 or TRBD2 (5 bases each). V lost 4 bases and J 7 bases, leaving 15 bases between the germline ends. Germline V gene sequence: CDR1 SGHRS, CDR2 YFSETQ. The CDR3 sequence is 13 residues long. The CDR3 spells CASSGGPFGEQYF. The DNA of the CDR3 is TGCGCCAGCAGCGGGGGTCCCTTTGGTGAGCAGTACTTC. Supplemented by reference TRBV5-1 and TRBJ2-7, the full variable domain reads KAGVTQTPRYLIKTRGQQVTLSCSPISGHRSVSWYQQTPGQGLQFLFEYFSETQRNKGNFPGRFSGRQFSNSRSEMNVSTLELGDSALYLCASSGGPFGEQYFGPGTRLTVT.

This chain links TRBV15 with TRBJ1-1, with TRBD1 as a possible D gene (5 bases). Trimming cost V 1 base and J 4 bases, with 13 bases left between them. The CDR3 is made up of 15 amino acids. Germline CDR1 is LNHNV and CDR2 is YYDKDF (reference sequence). CDR3 loop: CATSRVGAGSTEAFF. The CDR3 DNA is TGTGCCACCAGCAGAGTTGGGGCAGGGAGCACTGAAGCTTTCTTT.

This clonotype has ten or more counts. The chain is built from TRBV27 and TRBJ2-7; D not certain. Germline V gene lookup returns CDR1 MNHEY and CDR2 SMNVEV (reference sequence). Trimming cost V 2 bases and J 1 base, with 15 bases left between them. CDR3 length: 16 amino acids. CDR3 nucleotide sequence: TGTGCCAGCAGTTTAAAAACCCCTATACAGTCCTACGAGCAGTACTTC. This translates into CASSLKTPIQSYEQYF.

There are many counts of this clonotype. The rearrangement links TRBV6-5 to TRBJ1-1; D is unresolved. The CDR3 has 12 residues. Germline CDR1 MNHEY, CDR2 SVGAGI. CDR3 region: CAVWGGRTEAFF. The CDR3, as DNA: TGTGCTGTTTGGGGAGGACGGACTGAAGCTTTCTTT.

The J gene is TRBJ2-7, the V gene TRBV6-1; D perhaps matches TRBD2 (5 bases). The V gene's germline CDR1 is MNHNS and CDR2 SASEGT. This CDR3 has 14 amino acids. Trimming took off 4 bases at V and 6 bases at J, with 16 bases between the two ends. For the CDR3, the DNA is TGTGCCAGCAGTGTGGTACTTGTAGGGAGCGAGCAGTACTTC. Translated, it gives CASSVVLVGSEQYF.